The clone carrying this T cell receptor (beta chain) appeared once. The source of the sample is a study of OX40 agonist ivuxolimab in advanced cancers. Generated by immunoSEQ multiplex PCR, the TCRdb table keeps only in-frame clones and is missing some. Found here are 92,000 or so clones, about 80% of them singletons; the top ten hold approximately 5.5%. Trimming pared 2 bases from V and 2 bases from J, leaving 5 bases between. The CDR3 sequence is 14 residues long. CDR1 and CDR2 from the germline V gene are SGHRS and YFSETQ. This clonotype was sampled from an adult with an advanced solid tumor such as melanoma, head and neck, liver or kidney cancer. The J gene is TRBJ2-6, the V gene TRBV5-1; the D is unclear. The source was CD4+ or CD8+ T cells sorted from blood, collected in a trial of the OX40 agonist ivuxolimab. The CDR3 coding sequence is TGCGCCAGCAGCTTCGACCCTGGGGCCAACGTCCTGACTTTC. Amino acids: CASSFDPGANVLTF.